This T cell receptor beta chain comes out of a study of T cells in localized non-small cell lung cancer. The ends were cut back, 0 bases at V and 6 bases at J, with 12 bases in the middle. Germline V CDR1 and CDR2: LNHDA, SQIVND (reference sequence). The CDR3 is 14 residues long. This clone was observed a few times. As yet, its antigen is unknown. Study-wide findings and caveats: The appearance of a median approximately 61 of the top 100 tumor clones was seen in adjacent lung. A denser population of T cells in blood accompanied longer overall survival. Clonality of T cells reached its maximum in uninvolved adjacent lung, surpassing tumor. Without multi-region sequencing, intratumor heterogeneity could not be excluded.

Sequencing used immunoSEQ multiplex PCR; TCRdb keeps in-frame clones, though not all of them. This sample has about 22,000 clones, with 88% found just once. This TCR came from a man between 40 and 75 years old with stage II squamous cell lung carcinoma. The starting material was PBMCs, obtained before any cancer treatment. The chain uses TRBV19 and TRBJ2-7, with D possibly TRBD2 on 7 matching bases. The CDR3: CASSIDGGRGEQYF. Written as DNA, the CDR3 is TGTGCCAGTAGTATAGACGGGGGGCGAGGCGAGCAGTACTTC.